This record covers a single TCR beta chain. Its cognate antigen is unknown. The PCR employed 60 Vbeta primers together with 13 Jbeta primers. In the authors' methods: Later, an analysis found 75 million to 100 million unique TCR beta chains, and 10 million to 11 million of these were shared. Assay: immunoSEQ multiplex PCR; the TCRdb copy retains only in-frame clones and omits some. The V and J calls and clone size are taken from that table; D and trimming were inferred from the DNA. The data show about 190,000 clones, roughly 87% seen once. This entry comes from a study of cytomegalovirus exposure and HLA in healthy donors. Study observations and caveats: In vitro data verified three CMV-associated chains as specific for CMV antigens. Evidence from a later analysis indicated that most CMV-associated TCR beta chains looked HLA-restricted. Clonal expansion, a later analysis showed, was greater in HLA-associated TCR beta chains than in equally common others.

Germline V gene lookup returns CDR1 SGHNT and CDR2 YENEEA. V shed 6 bases and J 5 bases; nucleotides not matched to a gene: 13. CDR3 length equals 16 residues. The rearrangement joins TRBV11-3 to TRBJ2-1, with 7 bases matching TRBD2. Sequencing was performed on PBMCs. This receptor was taken from a boy aged 2 to 10 in good health and CMV-seronegative. DNA for the CDR3: TGTGCCAGCAGTCGGGGAGGGGCGAGCGGAGACAATGAGCAGTTCTTC. It specifies CASSRGGASGDNEQFF. Drawing the rest from reference TRBV11-3 and TRBJ2-1, the complete variable domain is EAGVVQSPRYKIIEKKQPVAFWCNPISGHNTLYWYLQNLGQGPELLIRYENEEAVDDSQLPKDRFSAERLKGVDSTLKIQPAELGDSAVYLCASSRGGASGDNEQFFGPGTRLTVL.